This record covers a single T cell receptor beta chain. Ten or more counts support this clonotype. Its target antigen remains unknown. The sample holds no much larger clone one base away, and base qualities are not on file. For repertoire sequencing, TCR beta CDR3 regions were amplified from RNA transcripts. HTBI primers and the Qiagen OneStep RT-PCR kit were used in a first-round RT-PCR, which was followed by a second-round multiplex PCR, size selection and purification. Libraries were sequenced paired-end with 100 bp reads on an Illumina HiSeq2000. The paper's processing steps were these. SOAPnuke was used to process the reads, throwing out any read that had adapters, had uncalled bases, had a mean Phred below 15, or lacked an exact constant-primer or identifier match. High-quality paired reads were merged with COPE v1.2.5. Unique nucleotide sequences were defined as clonotypes and aligned to IMGT TRB V, D and J references using MiTCR v1.1. Analysis was restricted to V-J combinations with a frequency above 0.0001, which covered roughly 99% of repertoires. For each V-J combination, a TCR clonal expansion and chaos score was defined as the ratio of F50 clonal expansion to chaos observed in the TCRdist matrix. Welch's t-statistics and random forest were used to reduce the features to roughly 14 V-J combinations, which were then used as input to a naive Bayes classifier. Thyroid-blood repertoire similarity was quantified with the Morisita-Horn index. TCRdb cleaned the public reads at Q25 with fastp, built clones with MiXCR and kept in-frame beta chains. Records with the same CDR3 protein are collapsed into one entry carrying the most frequent genes and DNA. V and J calls and clone size were set by TCRdb, not the authors. A total of about 590,000 distinct CDR3 sequences appear in this sample, 39% of them only once. Jointly, the top ten make up 4% to 5% of the sample.

Hyperthyroidism patients were newly diagnosed, with disease duration under 2 months, and aged 18 to 65 years. Patients with other autoimmune diseases, uncontrolled infections, pregnancy or lactation were excluded. Clinical symptoms, serum thyroxine, TRAb, thyroid ultrasound and orbital computed tomography were used for diagnosis. Trizol reagent was used to extract the total RNA, and its quality was then checked on an Agilent 2100 Bioanalyzer. The data stem from a study of Graves' ophthalmopathy and Graves' hyperthyroidism (dated by TCRdb to between 2018 and 2020). Looking at the study overall: Hyperthyroidism was considered stable if no progression to ophthalmopathy occurred within 18 months of follow-up. In total, some 130 blood samples were TCR-sequenced: fewer than 50 ophthalmopathy, some 75 hyperthyroidism and roughly 17 hyperthyroidism-to-ophthalmopathy patients. The study used signatures of the TCR beta repertoire to tell Graves' ophthalmopathy apart from Graves' hyperthyroidism and to predict which patients would progress to ophthalmopathy. Following sample collection, hyperthyroidism patients were given methimazole at a starting dose of 30 mg daily, and ophthalmopathy patients were given high-dose intravenous methylprednisolone. T-cell repertoires of thyroid tissue and blood were compared in 5 or 6 hyperthyroidism patients. The independent validation cohort included approximately 19 hyperthyroidism patients plus 17 patients who later progressed from hyperthyroidism to ophthalmopathy. To explore V-J signatures that separate ophthalmopathy from hyperthyroidism, a discovery set of about a hundred patients was enrolled, consisting of 40 to 45 with ophthalmopathy and about 60 with stable hyperthyroidism. General conclusions and limits of the study: Most of the expanded thyroid clonotypes with a frequency above 0.001 were also detected in blood, and it was suggested that the thyroid immune response may be reflected by blood repertoires. In validation, the model predicted ophthalmopathy progression with more than 55% sensitivity and about 73% specificity; fewer than 15 predicted patients were CT-confirmed with GO in a median of about 7.1 months. Ophthalmopathy was separated from stable hyperthyroidism by the 13-signature model with 85% to 90% sensitivity and 81.08% specificity in cross-validation and with 80%/75% in the test set. Sample size was not statistically predetermined, and group allocation was not concealed from the investigators.

The CDR3 has 16 amino acids, counting the end cysteine and phenylalanine. CDR3 DNA only is kept here, 48 bases in frame from base 1. The CDR1 and CDR2 encoded by the germline V gene are KGHDR and SFDVKD. A distance of 19 bases separates the germline ends of V and J, which lose 3 bases and 11 bases respectively. The chain was built from TRBV24-1 and TRBJ2-6, with a weak D call of TRBD2 (7 bases match). This TCR came from an adult man with Graves' hyperthyroidism. The sample consisted of peripheral blood or thyroid tissue (not recorded which). The CDR3 region has the sequence CATSDPTGRAQDVLTF. The DNA reads TGTGCCACCAGTGATCCTACAGGGAGGGCCCAGGACGTCCTGACTTTC.